These T cell receptor beta chains were read from a single sample in a study of breast tumors, draining lymph nodes, adjacent tissues. TCRdb analysed the multiplex PCR reads with MiXCR anew, one entry per CDR3 protein. The table records approximately 52,000 distinct CDR3 sequences, 42% of them present only once. The sample consisted of breast tumor tissue. Receptors were obtained from a female donor with breast cancer. Some clones in this sample may be carry-over from other donors' samples. The CDR3 runs from the conserved cysteine through the conserved F or W. A D gene is named only where the DNA matches it firmly. For some rows the clone size is stated as once, few or many, or as a class when expanded; others skip it.

TRBJ2-2 NA TRBV20-1 many TGCAGTGCTAGAGAGGCAGGGGTCGGGGAGCTGTTTTTT CSAREAGVGELFF
TRBJ1-2 NA TRBV24-1 NA TGTGCCACCAGTGCCGGGGGACACTCAATTTATGGCTACACCTTC CATSAGGHSIYGYTF
TRBJ2-1 TRBD2 TRBV19 NA TGTGCCAGTAGTATGGGACTAGCGGGAGATGAGCAGTTCTTC CASSMGLAGDEQFF
TRBJ2-7 NA TRBV2 NA TGTGCCAGCAGTTTCCACAGCGACGAGCAGTACTTC CASSFHSDEQYF
TRBJ2-2 TRBD2 TRBV11-2 many TGTGCCAGCAGCTCAACTAGCGTCGGGGAGCTGTTTTTT CASSSTSVGELFF
TRBJ2-7 TRBD1 TRBV2 NA TGTGCCAGCAGGGAGGGACAGGGGCCCTACGAGCAGTACTTC CASREGQGPYEQYF
TRBJ2-5 NA TRBV27 NA TGTGCCAGCAGCTACCGGGCGGGAGAGACCCAGTACTTC CASSYRAGETQYF
TRBJ1-1 NA TRBV12-3/TRBV12-4 NA TGTGCCAGCAGTGCTAGCACTGAAGCTTTCTTT CASSASTEAFF
TRBJ2-7 TRBD2 TRBV12-3/TRBV12-4 once TGTGCCAGCAGATCGGGACTAGCGGGAGGGCCAGAGGAGCAGTACTTC CASRSGLAGGPEEQYF
TRBJ1-2 NA TRBV7-9 many TGTGCCAGCAGCTTAGTTTTGGGACCCAAGAATGGCTACACCTTC CASSLVLGPKNGYTF
TRBJ1-5 TRBD1 TRBV24-1 NA TGTGCCACGAACGACAGGGAGCATCAGCCCCAGCACTTT CATNDREHQPQHF
TRBJ1-6 NA TRBV7-3 many TGTGCCAGCAGCTTAGGGCAGAAGAATTCACCCCTCCACTTT CASSLGQKNSPLHF
TRBJ1-4 NA TRBV29-1 NA TGCAGCGGTACACGGGTATACACTGAAAAACTGTTTTTT CSGTRVYTEKLFF
TRBJ2-3 NA TRBV2 NA TGTGCCAGCAGTGAAACGAGAGGAGGAAATGAGCAGTATTTT CASSETRGGNEQYF
TRBJ2-1 NA TRBV12-3/TRBV12-4 few TGTGCCAGCAGCCTCCCCTGGTCCAGCGGCCAAGACAATGAGCAGTTCTTC CASSLPWSSGQDNEQFF
TRBJ1-4 TRBD1 TRBV6-2/TRBV6-3 NA TGTGCCAGCAGTTACGGATCAAAATCGGTAGGGTCGACAGGGGAGGATGAAAAACTGTTTTTT CASSYGSKSVGSTGEDEKLFF
TRBJ1-1 NA TRBV11-2 few TGTGCCAGCAGCCCCATTAACAGGGAAGCTTTCTTT CASSPINREAFF
TRBJ2-7 NA TRBV10-3 NA TGTGCCATCGGGGACACCCCCTACGAGCAGTACTTC CAIGDTPYEQYF
TRBJ2-5 TRBD1 TRBV6-2/TRBV6-3 many TGTGCCAGCAGAAACGTCGGGACAGGGTTGGGAGAGACCCAGTACTTC CASRNVGTGLGETQYF
TRBJ2-5 NA TRBV10-3 NA TGTGCCATCAGTGAACTCGTTCAAGAGACCCAGTACTTC CAISELVQETQYF
TRBJ1-1 TRBD1 TRBV27 NA TGTGCCAGCATGACAGGGTTATTAAACACTGAAGCTTTCTTT CASMTGLLNTEAFF
TRBJ1-1 NA TRBV12-3/TRBV12-4 NA TGTGCCAGCAGCCGTCAAGGGAAAACTGAAGCTTTCTTT CASSRQGKTEAFF
TRBJ2-1 NA TRBV10-1 many TGCGCCAGCAGTCCTACCGGGACCCTCGGGTACAATGAGCAGTTCTTC CASSPTGTLGYNEQFF
TRBJ1-5 NA TRBV12-3/TRBV12-4 NA TGTGCCAGCAGTCAACAGGGAGGCAATCAGCCCCAGCATTTT CASSQQGGNQPQHF
TRBJ1-2 NA TRBV6-1 many TGTGCCAGCAGAGAACAGGGAGAGGATGGCTACACCTTC CASREQGEDGYTF
TRBJ2-1 TRBD2 TRBV12-3/TRBV12-4 many TGTGCCAGCGGGGGGGGGACTAGATTTTACAATGAGCAGTTCTTC CASGGGTRFYNEQFF
TRBJ1-4 NA TRBV2 NA TGTGCCAGTGGGGTGGGAGGTTTTGCAACTAATGAAAAACTGTTTTTC CASGVGGFATNEKLFF
TRBJ2-5 TRBD1 TRBV12-3/TRBV12-4 many TGTGCCAGCAGCCCTACCGCCGGGACAGGGGGAAAGAAGGCCCAGTACTTC CASSPTAGTGGKKAQYF
TRBJ2-1 NA TRBV19 NA TGCGCCAGTAGTAACCTCAACCGCGGACTGGAGAACAGTGAGCAGTTCTTC CASSNLNRGLENSEQFF
TRBJ2-3 NA TRBV6-6 many TGTGCCAGCAGTTTTCCCGCCTGGCGGGATCCGAGGGATACGCAGTATTTT CASSFPAWRDPRDTQYF
TRBJ1-2 NA TRBV29-1 NA NA CSVDTSGSLHLRSF
TRBJ1-1 TRBD1 TRBV7-8 NA TGTGCCGGCAGCTACAGACAGGGGGCGGGTACTGAGGCTTTCTTT CAGSYRQGAGTEAFF
TRBJ1-6 NA TRBV20-1 many TGCAGTGCTAGTATGGGGACGGGCGATTCACCCCTCCACTTT CSASMGTGDSPLHF
TRBJ2-2 TRBD1 TRBV27 NA TGTGCCAGCAGTCGAACCGGGACAGGGCTGAAGCTGTTTTTT CASSRTGTGLKLFF
TRBJ2-7 NA TRBV28 many TGTGCCAGCAGTTTATCAGGGAACTACGAGCAGTACTTC CASSLSGNYEQYF
TRBJ2-5 TRBD2 TRBV5-1 many TGCGCCAGCATGGTCTCGACTAGCGGCATTCAAGAGACCCAGTACTTC CASMVSTSGIQETQYF
TRBJ1-2 NA TRBV30 many TGTGCCTGGACCTATGGGCGGGAGGAATCTGGCTACACCTTC CAWTYGREESGYTF
TRBJ2-5 TRBD2 TRBV5-1 many TGCGCCAGCAGCTTGGGACTAGCGGGAGTTCAAGAGACCCAGTACTTC CASSLGLAGVQETQYF
TRBJ1-5 TRBD1 TRBV7-9 many TGTGCCAGCAGCTTAGGACAGGGGATTGGTCCCCAGCATTTT CASSLGQGIGPQHF
TRBJ2-5 NA TRBV10-3 NA TGTGCCATCAGTGAGGGAAGCGCTCCCCTCCAAGAGACCCAGTACTTC CAISEGSAPLQETQYF
TRBJ1-2 NA TRBV15 NA TGTGCCGCCAGCAGAGACAAGAGGCTGACCTATGGCTACACCTTC CAASRDKRLTYGYTF
TRBJ1-1 NA TRBV29-1 NA TGCAGCGACTTACGACCAGGTCGAGGAGCTTTCTTT CSDLRPGRGAFF
TRBJ2-7 TRBD2 TRBV6-2/TRBV6-3 many TGTGCCAGCACGGGACAGCCCGGGACTAGCGGGAGTAGATCCTACGAGCAGTACTTC CASTGQPGTSGSRSYEQYF
TRBJ2-7 NA TRBV20-1 NA TGCAGTGCTAGTTCCAGGGCAGACTGCGCGCAGTACTTC CSASSRADCAQYF
TRBJ2-3 TRBD2 TRBV5-1 NA TGCGCCAGCAGCTTGGATGCGGGAGGATTCGTCACAGATACGCAGTATTTT CASSLDAGGFVTDTQYF
TRBJ2-3 TRBD2 TRBV9 once TGTGCCAGCAGCGGTGGGACTAGCGGGAGGTCTACAGATACGCAGTATTTT CASSGGTSGRSTDTQYF
TRBJ2-7 NA TRBV6-1 many TGTGCCAGCAGTGAAGACACAGGGCTTGGCTACGAGCAGTACTTC CASSEDTGLGYEQYF
TRBJ2-7 NA TRBV30 many TGTGCCTGGGAGCTGGATACAGGATCCGAGCAGTACTTC CAWELDTGSEQYF
TRBJ1-1 TRBD1 TRBV7-8 once TGTGCCAGCAGCTTAGAACCGGGACAGGTTAACACTGGAGCTTTCTTT CASSLEPGQVNTGAFF
TRBJ2-5 NA TRBV19 many TGTGCCAGTAGTATGCTCTCGCAAGAGACCCAGTACTTC CASSMLSQETQYF
TRBJ1-6 NA TRBV2 many TGTGCCAGCAGTCAAGAAGGGCGAAATAATTCACCCCTCCACTTT CASSQEGRNNSPLHF
TRBJ1-1 NA TRBV10-3 NA TGTGCCATCAGTGACAGGATCACGAACACTGAAGCTTTCTTT CAISDRITNTEAFF
TRBJ2-7 NA TRBV29-1 NA TGCAGCGCTGGAGATTGGGGCCCCAGGGGATACGAGCAGTACTTC CSAGDWGPRGYEQYF
TRBJ2-1 NA TRBV20-1 NA TGCAGTGTTTCAGTCTCCTACAATGAGCAGTTCTTC CSVSVSYNEQFF
TRBJ2-1 NA TRBV6-1 many TGTGCCAGCGGAACCTACAATGAGCAGTTCTTC CASGTYNEQFF
TRBJ1-2 TRBD1 TRBV4-1 many TGCGCCAGCAGCCCAAGTACAGGGGCTATCTATGGCTACACCTTC CASSPSTGAIYGYTF
TRBJ1-2 NA TRBV5-6 many TGTGCCAGCAGCTTCGGGGGGAACTATGGCTACACCTTC CASSFGGNYGYTF
TRBJ1-1 NA TRBV20-1 many TGCAGTGCCCCCCAGGGCAGGGTGGGAACTGAAGCTTTCTTT CSAPQGRVGTEAFF
TRBJ2-1 TRBD2 TRBV6-2/TRBV6-3 NA TGTGCCAGCATCAAGAGACTAGCGGGAGATGAGCAGTTCTTC CASIKRLAGDEQFF